This T cell receptor (beta chain) was captured by sequencing in a study of blood T cells in healthy people across ages (dated by TCRdb to the mid-2010s). Turning to the overall study: Template switching captured roughly one uniquely barcoded TCR beta cDNA molecule per two T cells in model experiments. Age-related changes in TCR beta repertoire diversity were measured in the study by deep sequencing normalized with unique cDNA molecular identifiers. The donors were split into four age groups: young (average 16 years), middle-aged (about 40), aged (approximately 60) and long-lived (approximately 80). To avoid experimental bias, donors of different ages were spread randomly across the sequencing lanes. Using the same blood draw, the study looked at two additional independent replicas of 1 million unique cDNA reads for two donors, one aged 18 to 30 and the other aged 80 or older. General study outcomes and caveats: As age increased, observed TCR beta diversity per million T cells dropped in a roughly linear way, and a significant reduction was already evident by age approximately 40. Compared with the aged group, the long-lived group had more naive CD4+ T cells, fewer expanded clones and increased TCR diversity, a pattern suggesting age selection. The percentage of naive T cells measured by flow cytometry correlated strongly with observed TCR beta diversity. Estimates of total diversity from one million sequenced T cells were regarded as lower bounds and underestimates. Because profiling used bulk unsorted PBMCs, naive and antigen-experienced compartments could not be compared conclusively. Because donor CMV infection status was unknown, age-related changes in expanded clonotypes were potentially confounded.

Library creation used 5' RACE. Sequencer: Illumina HiSeq 2500. A second PCR of roughly 6 to 11 cycles was run with a J-beta primer mix and a sample-barcoded 5' primer. Each TCR beta cDNA molecule received a unique molecular identifier from a template-switch 5' adaptor carrying 12 random nucleotides. At least 2.5 million CDR3-containing paired-end reads were obtained from each sample. The Mint cDNA synthesis kit, primed by a TRBC-specific oligonucleotide, was used to synthesize first-strand cDNA from all RNA. Following uracil-DNA glycosylase treatment, a first 18-cycle PCR with universal primers M1SS and BC2_uni_R was performed on all cDNA. The authors' pipeline ran thus. Normalization of each sample was performed by random selection of 1 million high-quality reads, each carrying a distinct molecular identifier. Instead of being binned into consensus sequences, reads that shared molecular identifiers were thrown out. MiTCR, set to a Q25 quality threshold and the strictest error-elimination algorithm, was used for CDR3 identification, clonotype clustering and error correction. Lower-bound total TCR beta diversity was estimated with a nonparametric unseen species model using Euler transformation. TCRdb reprocessing: public reads trimmed at Q25 with fastp, clones called with MiXCR, in-frame beta chains kept. Merged by CDR3 protein, the rows form single entries marked with the most common genes and DNA. It is TCRdb's table, rather than the study itself, that gives the V and J calls and clone size. Here the sample has approximately 1,000,000 distinct CDR3 sequences; 45% occur a single time. The ten largest clones represent 18% of the sample.

The roughly 39 donors, aged roughly 6 to 95 years, were systemically healthy Caucasian individuals from Russia. Each donor gave 8 to 10 milliliters of peripheral blood, drawn into EDTA-treated Vacutainer tubes. Ficoll-Paque density-gradient centrifugation was used to isolate PBMCs, with at least 6.5 million per sample. Trizol reagent was used to extract total RNA from PBMCs, with at least 5 micrograms per sample. For every donor, an aliquot of PBMCs went through flow cytometry to measure the percentages of naive CD45RAhigh/CD27high T cells. With respect to this clonotype: Its antigen is unknown. One base away there is no much larger clone; base qualities are not given.

The clonotype originates from a woman aged 55-70 years in good health. What was sequenced was blood.

The DNA is TGTGCCCGGCGGTATGGCTACACCTTC. Its protein product is CARRYGYTF. Rearrangement joined TRBV6-1 to TRBJ1-2, with the D gene uncertain. The CDR3 spans 9 residues, from the cysteine through the phenylalanine. Just CDR3 DNA is preserved here, 27 bases in frame from base 1. Via the germline V gene, CDR1 is MNHNS and CDR2 SASEGT. The junction shows trimming of 11 bases on V and 5 bases on J, plus 6 bases between the germline ends.